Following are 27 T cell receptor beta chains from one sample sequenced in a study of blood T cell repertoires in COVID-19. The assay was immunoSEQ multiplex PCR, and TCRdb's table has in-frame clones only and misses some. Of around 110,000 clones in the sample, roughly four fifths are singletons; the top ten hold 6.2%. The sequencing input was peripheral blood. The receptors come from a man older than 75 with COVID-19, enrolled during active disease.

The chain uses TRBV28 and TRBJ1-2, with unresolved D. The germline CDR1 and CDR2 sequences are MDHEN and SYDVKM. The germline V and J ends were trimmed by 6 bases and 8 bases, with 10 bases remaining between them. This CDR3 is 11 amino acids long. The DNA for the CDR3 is TGTGCCAGCAGGCGTACTAGGGGCTACACCTTC. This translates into CASRRTRGYTF.

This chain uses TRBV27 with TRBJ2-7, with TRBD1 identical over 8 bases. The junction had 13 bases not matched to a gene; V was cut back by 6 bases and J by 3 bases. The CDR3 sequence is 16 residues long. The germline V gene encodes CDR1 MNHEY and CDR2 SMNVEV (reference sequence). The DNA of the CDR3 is TGTGCCAGCAGCCCCGGAAGGCAGGGGGCCTACTACGAGCAGTACTTC. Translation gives CASSPGRQGAYYEQYF.

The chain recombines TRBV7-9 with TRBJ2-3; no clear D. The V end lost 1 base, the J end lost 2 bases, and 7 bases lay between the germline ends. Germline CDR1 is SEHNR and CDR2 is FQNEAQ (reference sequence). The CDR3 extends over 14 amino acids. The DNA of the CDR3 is TGTGCCAGCAGCTTAGATACTACCACAGATACGCAGTATTTT. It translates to CASSLDTTTDTQYF.

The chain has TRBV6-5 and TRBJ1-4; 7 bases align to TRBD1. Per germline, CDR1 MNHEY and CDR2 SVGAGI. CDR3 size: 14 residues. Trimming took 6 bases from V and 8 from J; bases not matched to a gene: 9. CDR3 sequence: CASSPRQGGEKLFF. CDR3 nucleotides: TGTGCCAGCAGCCCCCGCCAGGGGGGCGAAAAACTGTTTTTT.

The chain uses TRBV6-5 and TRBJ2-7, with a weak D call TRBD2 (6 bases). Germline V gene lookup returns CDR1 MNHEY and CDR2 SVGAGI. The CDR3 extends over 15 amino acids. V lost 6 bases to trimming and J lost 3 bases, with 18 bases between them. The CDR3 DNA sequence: TGTGCCAGCAGGATTGGCTACCGGGGGATCTACGAGCAGTACTTC. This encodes CASRIGYRGIYEQYF.

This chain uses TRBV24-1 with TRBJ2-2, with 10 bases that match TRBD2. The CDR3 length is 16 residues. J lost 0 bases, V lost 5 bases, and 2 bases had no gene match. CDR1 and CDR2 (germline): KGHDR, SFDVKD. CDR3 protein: CATSAGTSANTGELFF. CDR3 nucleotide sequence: TGTGCCACCAGTGCCGGGACTAGCGCGAACACCGGGGAGCTGTTTTTT.

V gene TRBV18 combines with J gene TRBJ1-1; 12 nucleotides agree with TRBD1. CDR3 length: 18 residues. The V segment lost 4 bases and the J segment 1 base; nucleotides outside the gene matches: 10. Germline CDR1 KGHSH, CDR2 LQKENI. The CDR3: CASSRNRDRGPRNTEAFF. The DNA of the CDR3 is TGTGCCAGCTCACGAAACCGGGACAGGGGGCCGAGGAACACTGAAGCTTTCTTT.

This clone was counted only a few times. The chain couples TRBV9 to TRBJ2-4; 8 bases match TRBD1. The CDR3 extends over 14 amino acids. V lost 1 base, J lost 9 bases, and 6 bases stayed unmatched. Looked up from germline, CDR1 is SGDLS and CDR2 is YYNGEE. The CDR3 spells CASSVTGQGGIQYF. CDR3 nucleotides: TGTGCCAGCAGCGTAACAGGACAGGGAGGCATTCAGTACTTC.

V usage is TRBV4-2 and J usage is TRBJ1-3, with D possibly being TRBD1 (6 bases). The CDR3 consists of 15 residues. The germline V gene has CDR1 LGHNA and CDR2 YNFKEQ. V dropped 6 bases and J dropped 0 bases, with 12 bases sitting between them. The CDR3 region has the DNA TGTGCCAGCAGGGAAACAGGGAGCTCTGGAAACACCATATATTTT. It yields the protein CASRETGSSGNTIYF.

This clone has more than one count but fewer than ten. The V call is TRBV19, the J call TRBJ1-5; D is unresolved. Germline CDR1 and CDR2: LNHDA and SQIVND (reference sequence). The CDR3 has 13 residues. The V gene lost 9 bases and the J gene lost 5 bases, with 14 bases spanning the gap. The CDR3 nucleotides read TGTGCCAGCTCCCTTAGTCTCGATCAGCCCCAGCATTTT. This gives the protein CASSLSLDQPQHF.

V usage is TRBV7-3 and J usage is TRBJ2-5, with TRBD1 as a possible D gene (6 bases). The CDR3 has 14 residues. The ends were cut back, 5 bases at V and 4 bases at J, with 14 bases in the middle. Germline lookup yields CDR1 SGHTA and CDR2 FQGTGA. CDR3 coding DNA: TGTGCCAGCAGCAAGGGGGTCGTGGGAGAGACCCAGTACTTC. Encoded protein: CASSKGVVGETQYF. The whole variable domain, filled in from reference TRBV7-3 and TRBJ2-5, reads GAGVSQTPSNKVTEKGKYVELRCDPISGHTALYWYRQSLGQGPEFLIYFQGTGAADDSGLPNDRFFAVRPEGSVSTLKIQRTERGDSAVYLCASSKGVVGETQYFGPGTRLLVL.

DNA of the CDR3: TGCGCCAGCAGCTTGCAGGGGAGCGACTATGGCTACACCTTC. Amino acid sequence: CASSLQGSDYGYTF. J is TRBJ1-2 and V is TRBV5-1; D perhaps matches TRBD1 (6 bases). This CDR3 contains 14 residues. The germline V and J ends were trimmed by 1 base and 3 bases, with 10 bases remaining between them. Germline CDR1 reads SGHRS; CDR2 reads YFSETQ.

The CDR3 sequence is CASSLEIDTEAFF. The CDR3 DNA reads as TGTGCCAGCAGCTTAGAGATAGACACTGAAGCTTTCTTT. V is TRBV7-9 and J is TRBJ1-1, with D uncertain. The CDR3 has 13 amino acids. V lost 1 base and J lost 3, with 6 bases in between. Per germline, CDR1 SEHNR and CDR2 FQNEAQ (reference sequence). Based on the CDR3 plus reference TRBV7-9 and TRBJ1-1, the full variable domain is DTGVSQNPRHKITKRGQNVTFRCDPISEHNRLYWYRQTLGQGPEFLTYFQNEAQLEKSRLLSDRFSAERPKGSFSTLEIQRTEQGDSAMYLCASSLEIDTEAFFGQGTRLTVV.

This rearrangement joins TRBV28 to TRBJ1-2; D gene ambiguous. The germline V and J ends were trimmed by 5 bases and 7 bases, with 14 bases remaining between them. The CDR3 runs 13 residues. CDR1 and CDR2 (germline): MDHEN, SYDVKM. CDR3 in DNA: TGTGCCAGCAGTACACGAAAGGAGATTGGCTACACCTTC. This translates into CASSTRKEIGYTF.

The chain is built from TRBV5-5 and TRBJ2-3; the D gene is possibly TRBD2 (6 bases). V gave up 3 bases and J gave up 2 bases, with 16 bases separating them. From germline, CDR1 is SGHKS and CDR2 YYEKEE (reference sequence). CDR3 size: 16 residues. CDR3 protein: CASSSSHWGDTDTQYF. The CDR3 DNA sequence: TGTGCCAGCAGCTCGTCGCACTGGGGGGACACAGATACGCAGTATTTT. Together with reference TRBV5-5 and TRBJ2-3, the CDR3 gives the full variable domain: DAGVTQSPTHLIKTRGQQVTLRCSPISGHKSVSWYQQVLGQGPQFIFQYYEKEERGRGNFPDRFSARQFPNYSSELNVNALLLGDSALYLCASSSSHWGDTDTQYFGPGTRLTVL.

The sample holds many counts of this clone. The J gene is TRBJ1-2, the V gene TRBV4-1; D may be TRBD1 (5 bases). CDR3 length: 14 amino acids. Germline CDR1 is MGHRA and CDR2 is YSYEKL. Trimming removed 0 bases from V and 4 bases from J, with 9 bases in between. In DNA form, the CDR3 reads TGCGCCAGCAGCCAAGAAGTACAGGCCTATGGCTACACCTTC. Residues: CASSQEVQAYGYTF.

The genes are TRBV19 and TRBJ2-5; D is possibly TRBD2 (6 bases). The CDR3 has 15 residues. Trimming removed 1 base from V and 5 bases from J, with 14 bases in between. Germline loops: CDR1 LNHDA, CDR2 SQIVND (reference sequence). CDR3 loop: CASSIGRGSRETQYF. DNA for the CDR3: TGTGCCAGTAGTATAGGTCGGGGGAGTAGGGAGACCCAGTACTTC.

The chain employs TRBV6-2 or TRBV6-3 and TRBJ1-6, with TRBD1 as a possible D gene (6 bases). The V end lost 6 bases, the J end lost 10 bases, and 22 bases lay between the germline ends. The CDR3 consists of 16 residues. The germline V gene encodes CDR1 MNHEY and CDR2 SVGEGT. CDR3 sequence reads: CASSPQLDSWHSPLHF. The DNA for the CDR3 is TGTGCCAGCAGCCCTCAACTGGACAGCTGGCACTCACCCCTCCACTTT.

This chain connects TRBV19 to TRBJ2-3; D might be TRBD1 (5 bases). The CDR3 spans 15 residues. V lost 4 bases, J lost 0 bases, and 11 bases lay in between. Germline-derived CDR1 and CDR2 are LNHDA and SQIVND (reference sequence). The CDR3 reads CASSNPQGSTDTQYF. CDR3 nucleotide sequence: TGTGCCAGTAGTAATCCCCAGGGTAGCACAGATACGCAGTATTTT.

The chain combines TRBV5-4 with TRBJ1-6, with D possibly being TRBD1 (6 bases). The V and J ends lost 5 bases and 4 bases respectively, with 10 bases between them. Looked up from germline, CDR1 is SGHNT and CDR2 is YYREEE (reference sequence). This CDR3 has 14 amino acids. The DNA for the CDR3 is TGTGCCAGCAGTTCGAGGGGGTATAATTCACCCCTCCACTTT. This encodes CASSSRGYNSPLHF.

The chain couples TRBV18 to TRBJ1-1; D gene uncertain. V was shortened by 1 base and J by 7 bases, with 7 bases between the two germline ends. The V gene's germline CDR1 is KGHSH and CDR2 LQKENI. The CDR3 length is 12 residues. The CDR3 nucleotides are TGTGCCAGCTCACCACGCTCCTATGAAGCTTTCTTT. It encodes CASSPRSYEAFF.

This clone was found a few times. The chain's CDR3 is CASSGGTREETQYF. CDR3 nucleotide sequence: TGCGCCAGCAGCGGAGGGACTCGAGAAGAGACCCAGTACTTC. The chain couples TRBV5-1 to TRBJ2-5, with a possible D match to TRBD2 (6 bases). V gave up 4 bases and J gave up 3 bases, with 13 bases separating them. The CDR3 spans 14 residues. Germline lookup yields CDR1 SGHRS and CDR2 YFSETQ.

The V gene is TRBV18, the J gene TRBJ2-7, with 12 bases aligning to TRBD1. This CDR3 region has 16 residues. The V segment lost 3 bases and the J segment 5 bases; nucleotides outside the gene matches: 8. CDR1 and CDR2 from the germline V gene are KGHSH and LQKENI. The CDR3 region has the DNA TGTGCCAGCTCACCTCGACCGGGACAGGGGGCGGACGAGCAGTACTTC. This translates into CASSPRPGQGADEQYF.

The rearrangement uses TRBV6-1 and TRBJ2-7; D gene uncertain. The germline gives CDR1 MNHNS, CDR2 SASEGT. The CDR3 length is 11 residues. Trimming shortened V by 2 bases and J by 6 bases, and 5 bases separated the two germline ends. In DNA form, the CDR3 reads TGTGCCAGCAGTGAACTGCGCGAGCAGTACTTC. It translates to CASSELREQYF.

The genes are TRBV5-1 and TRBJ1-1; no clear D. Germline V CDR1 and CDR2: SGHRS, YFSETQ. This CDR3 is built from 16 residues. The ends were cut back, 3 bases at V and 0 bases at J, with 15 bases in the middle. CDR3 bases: TGCGCCAGCAGCTCAGCCAACTTGGGCTTGAACACTGAAGCTTTCTTT. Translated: CASSSANLGLNTEAFF.

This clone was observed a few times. The CDR3: CASSQPRQGCSNQPQHF. The CDR3 DNA reads as TGTGCCAGCAGCCAACCCCGACAGGGCTGTAGCAATCAGCCCCAGCATTTT. The chain recombines TRBV7-3 with TRBJ1-5; 7 bases are shared with TRBD1. Germline trimming cut 5 bases from V and 0 bases from J; bases unmatched to any gene: 10. This CDR3 is built from 17 residues. Germline lookup yields CDR1 SGHTA and CDR2 FQGTGA.

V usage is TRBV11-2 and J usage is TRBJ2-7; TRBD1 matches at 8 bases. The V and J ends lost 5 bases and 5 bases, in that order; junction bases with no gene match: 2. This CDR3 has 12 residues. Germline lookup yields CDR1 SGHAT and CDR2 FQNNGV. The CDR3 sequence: CASSQQGDEQYF. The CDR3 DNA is TGTGCCAGCAGCCAACAGGGGGACGAGCAGTACTTC.